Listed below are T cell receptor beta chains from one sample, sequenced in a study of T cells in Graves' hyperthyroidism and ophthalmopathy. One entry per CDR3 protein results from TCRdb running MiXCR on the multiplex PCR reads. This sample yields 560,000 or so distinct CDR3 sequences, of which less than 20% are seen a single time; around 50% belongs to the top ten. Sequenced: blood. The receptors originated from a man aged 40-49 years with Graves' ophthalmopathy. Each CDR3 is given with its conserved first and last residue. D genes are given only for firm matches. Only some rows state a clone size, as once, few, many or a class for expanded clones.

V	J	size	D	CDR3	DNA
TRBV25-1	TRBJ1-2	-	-	CASSPGFSYGYTF	TGTGCCAGCAGCCCGGGGTTTAGCTATGGCTACACCTTC
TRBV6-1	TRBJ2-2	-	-	CASSRSVDTGKLFF	TGTGCCAGCAGTCGGAGCGTTGACACCGGGAAGCTGTTTTTT
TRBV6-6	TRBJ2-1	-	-	CASSYEAEQFF	TGTGCCAGCAGTTACGAGGCCGAGCAGTTCTTC
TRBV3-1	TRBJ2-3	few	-	CASSPTLERGSTDTQYF	TGTGCCAGCAGCCCCACCCTCGAGAGGGGAAGCACAGATACGCAGTATTTT
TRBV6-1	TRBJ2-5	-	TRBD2	CASSEGTSGGAGETQYF	TGTGCCAGCAGTGAGGGGACTAGCGGGGGGGCCGGAGAGACCCAGTACTTC
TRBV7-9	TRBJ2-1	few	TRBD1	CASSLRTGSYNEQFF	TGTGCCAGCAGCTTACGGACAGGGAGCTACAATGAGCAGTTCTTC
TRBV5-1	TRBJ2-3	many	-	CASSETDTQYF	TGCGCCAGCAGCGAAACAGATACGCAGTATTTT
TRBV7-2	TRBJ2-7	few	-	CASSSPQSSYEQYF	TGTGCCAGCAGCTCCCCACAAAGCTCCTACGAGCAGTACTTC
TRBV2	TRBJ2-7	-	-	CASMLGGGKRYEQYF	TGTGCCAGCATGTTAGGTGGCGGGAAAAGGTACGAGCAGTACTTC
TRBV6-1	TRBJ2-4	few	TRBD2	CASSEMAAGGHLQYF	TGTGCCAGCAGTGAAATGGCGGCGGGGGGGCACCTTCAGTACTTC
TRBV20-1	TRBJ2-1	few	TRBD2	CSASGTSGRGHEQFF	TGCAGTGCTTCCGGGACTAGCGGGAGAGGGCATGAGCAGTTCTTC
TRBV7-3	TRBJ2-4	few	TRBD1	CASSPTGTGGYSKNIQYF	TGTGCCAGCAGCCCAACGGGGACAGGGGGCTACTCCAAAAACATTCAGTACTTC
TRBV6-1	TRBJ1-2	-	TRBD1	CASRGQGYNYGYTF	TGTGCCAGCAGGGGACAGGGGTATAACTATGGCTACACCTTC
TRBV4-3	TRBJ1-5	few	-	CASSQDHPGQPQHF	TGCGCCAGCAGCCAAGACCACCCAGGTCAGCCCCAGCATTTT
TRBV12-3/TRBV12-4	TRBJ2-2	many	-	CASSPTANTGELFF	TGTGCCAGCAGCCCGACAGCTAACACCGGGGAGCTGTTTTTT
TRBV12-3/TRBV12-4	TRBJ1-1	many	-	CASFQGTIRNTEAFF	TGTGCCAGCTTCCAGGGGACAATTAGGAACACTGAAGCTTTCTTT
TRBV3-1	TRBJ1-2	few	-	CASSQDEDFRGYTF	TGTGCCAGCAGCCAAGACGAAGACTTTCGAGGCTACACCTTC
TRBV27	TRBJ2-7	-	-	CASSRDLAYEQYF	TGTGCCAGCAGCCGAGACTTGGCCTACGAGCAGTACTTC
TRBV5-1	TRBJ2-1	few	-	CASHGSYNEQFF	TGCGCCTCACATGGCTCCTACAATGAGCAGTTCTTC
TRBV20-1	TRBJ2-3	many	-	CSASGGSGSLSTDTQYF	TGCAGTGCTAGCGGTGGGTCAGGGAGCCTAAGCACAGATACGCAGTATTTT
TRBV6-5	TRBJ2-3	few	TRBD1	CASSYVPAGQGSTDTQYF	TGTGCCAGCAGTTACGTACCGGCCGGACAGGGCAGCACAGATACGCAGTATTTT
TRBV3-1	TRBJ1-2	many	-	CASSQGNRYYGYTF	TGTGCCAGCAGCCAAGGCAACAGGTATTATGGCTACACCTTC
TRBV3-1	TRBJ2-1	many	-	CASSQQLGGLYNEQFF	TGTGCCAGCAGCCAACAGCTAGGGGGACTCTACAATGAGCAGTTCTTC
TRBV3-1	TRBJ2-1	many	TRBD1	CASSQGRTGVDEQFF	TGTGCCAGCAGCCAAGGCCGGACAGGGGTGGATGAGCAGTTCTTC
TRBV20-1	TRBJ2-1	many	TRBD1	CSARDYLRTGGYNEQFF	TGCAGTGCTAGAGATTATCTGAGGACAGGGGGCTACAATGAGCAGTTCTTC
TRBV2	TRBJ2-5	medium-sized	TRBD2	CASMPGLAGVLETQYF	TGTGCCAGCATGCCGGGACTAGCGGGAGTTTTGGAGACCCAGTACTTC
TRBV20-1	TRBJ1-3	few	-	CSAPWGGRSGNTIYF	TGCAGTGCTCCCTGGGGGGGTAGGAGTGGAAACACCATATATTTT
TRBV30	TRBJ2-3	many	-	CAWSVGNPSTDTQYF	TGTGCCTGGAGTGTAGGCAACCCTAGCACAGATACGCAGTATTTT
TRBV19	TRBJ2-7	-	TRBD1	CASSWSDRDSYEQYF	TGTGCCAGTAGTTGGTCGGACAGGGACTCCTACGAGCAGTACTTC
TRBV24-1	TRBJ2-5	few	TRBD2	CATSDSPGGLAEETQYF	TGTGCCACCAGTGATTCGCCTGGGGGACTAGCGGAAGAGACCCAGTACTTC
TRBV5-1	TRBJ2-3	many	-	CASSFGTRNTDTQYF	TGCGCCAGCAGCTTCGGGACAAGAAACACAGATACGCAGTATTTT
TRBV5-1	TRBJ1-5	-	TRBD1	CASSLWGTGYQPQHF	TGCGCCAGCAGCTTATGGGGGACAGGCTATCAGCCCCAGCATTTT
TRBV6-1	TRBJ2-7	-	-	CATRGWAPNEQYF	TGTGCCACCCGGGGGTGGGCGCCGAACGAGCAGTACTTC
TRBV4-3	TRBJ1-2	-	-	CASSRNRAEGYTF	TGCGCCAGCAGCCGGAACAGGGCAGAAGGCTACACCTTC
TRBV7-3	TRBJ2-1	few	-	CASSLGVRLGEQFF	TGTGCCAGCAGCTTGGGGGTTCGATTGGGTGAGCAGTTCTTC
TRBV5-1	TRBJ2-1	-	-	CASSPWGRDQGGLGYNEQFF	TGCGCCAGCAGCCCGTGGGGCCGAGACCAAGGGGGACTGGGATACAATGAGCAGTTCTTC
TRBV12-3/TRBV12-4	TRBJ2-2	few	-	CASSLLGGRPGELFF	TGTGCCAGCAGTTTACTGGGGGGGCGTCCCGGGGAGCTGTTTTTT
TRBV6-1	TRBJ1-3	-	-	CASSDGGNTIYF	TGTGCCAGCAGTGATGGCGGAAACACCATATATTTT
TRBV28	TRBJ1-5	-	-	CASGEGDSNQPQHF	TGTGCCAGCGGGGAGGGGGATAGCAATCAGCCCCAGCATTTT
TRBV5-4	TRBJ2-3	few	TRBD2	CASSLTSGGAKDTQYF	TGTGCCAGCAGCTTGACTAGCGGGGGGGCGAAAGATACGCAGTATTTT